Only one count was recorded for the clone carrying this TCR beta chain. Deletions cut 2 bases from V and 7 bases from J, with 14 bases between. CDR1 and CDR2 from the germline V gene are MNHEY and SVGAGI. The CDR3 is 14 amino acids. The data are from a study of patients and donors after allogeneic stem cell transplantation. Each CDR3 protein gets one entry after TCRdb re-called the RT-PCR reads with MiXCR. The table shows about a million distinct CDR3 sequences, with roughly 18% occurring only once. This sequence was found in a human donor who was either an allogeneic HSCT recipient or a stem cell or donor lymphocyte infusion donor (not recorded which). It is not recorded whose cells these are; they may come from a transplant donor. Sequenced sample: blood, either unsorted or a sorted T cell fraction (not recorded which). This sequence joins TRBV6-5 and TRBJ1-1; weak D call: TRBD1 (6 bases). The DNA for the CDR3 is TGTGCCAGCAGTTACGGAAGGGGGGCGTTTGAAGCTTTCTTT. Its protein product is CASSYGRGAFEAFF.